These 27 T cell receptor beta chains were all obtained from the same sample, sequenced in a study of CD8 T cells in ankylosing spondylitis. TCRdb independently ran MiXCR on the 5' RACE reads; one entry per CDR3 protein. The data show about 510,000 distinct CDR3 sequences, about 5.2% seen once. Study results and caveats: About 8 highly homologous variants made up a TCR beta motif, and this motif appeared characteristic of ankylosing spondylitis blood.

Which antigens these TCRs recognize remains unknown. Sequences were obtained from blood, either unsorted or a sorted T cell fraction (not recorded which). These receptors all stem from a male donor with ankylosing spondylitis.

This clonotype was seen ten or more times. The V gene is TRBV10-2, the J gene TRBJ2-4; D might be TRBD2 (6 bases). Germline values: CDR1 WSHSY, CDR2 SAAADI. The CDR3 is 15 amino acids. V gave up 0 bases and J gave up 7 bases, with 13 bases separating them. The CDR3 region is CASSESRLGGNIQYF. CDR3 in DNA: TGCGCCAGCAGTGAGTCGAGGCTAGGAGGGAACATTCAGTACTTC.

This clonotype came up many times. This sequence joins TRBV12-3 or TRBV12-4 and TRBJ2-2; the D gene is possibly TRBD2 (6 bases). V lost 8 bases, J lost 5 bases, and 15 bases lay in between. The CDR3 contains 14 residues. The DNA for the CDR3 is TGTGCCAGCTATAAGGCCGCGGGGACCGGGGAGCTGTTTTTT. This translates into CASYKAAGTGELFF.

This clonotype was seen a handful of times. The chain employs TRBV5-1 and TRBJ1-5; 7 bases agree with TRBD1. CDR3 length: 14 residues. Germline V lookup: CDR1 SGHRS, CDR2 YFSETQ. Trimming took 0 bases from V and 7 from J; bases not matched to a gene: 4. The CDR3 loop is CASSLVGGEQPQHF. The CDR3 region has the DNA TGCGCCAGCAGCTTGGTAGGGGGCGAACAGCCCCAGCATTTT.

The sample holds many counts of this clonotype. The V gene is TRBV20-1, the J gene TRBJ2-5; 8 nucleotides match TRBD1. The V gene end was trimmed by 7 bases and the J gene end by 3 bases; junction bases not matched to a gene: 10. The CDR3 consists of 14 residues. From germline, CDR1 is DFQATT and CDR2 SNEGSKA (reference sequence). The CDR3, as DNA: TGCAGTGTCCATTCACAGGGGGGAAAAGAGACCCAGTACTTC. It specifies CSVHSQGGKETQYF.

The chain uses TRBV7-8 and TRBJ2-2; D call uncertain. CDR3 length equals 16 residues. Between the trimmed V and J ends, which lost 5 bases and 6 bases, there was a span of 19 bases. Per germline, CDR1 SGHVS and CDR2 FQNEAQ. CDR3 sequence: CASSGEGFLSPGELFF. CDR3 nucleotide sequence: TGTGCCAGCAGCGGGGAAGGGTTCCTCTCACCCGGGGAGCTGTTTTTT.

This clonotype was recorded at least ten times. This rearrangement joins TRBV12-3 or TRBV12-4 to TRBJ1-5; D unresolved. The CDR3 covers 14 residues. The V end was cut by 4 bases, the J end by 0 bases, with 7 bases between. CDR3 amino acids: CASSSSYSNQPQHF. In nucleotides, the CDR3 is TGTGCCAGCAGTTCATCCTATAGCAATCAGCCCCAGCATTTT.

This clonotype was recorded at least ten times. The chain combines TRBV29-1 with TRBJ1-1, with D maybe TRBD1 (5 bases). The ends were cut back, 3 bases at V and 0 bases at J, with 11 bases in the middle. The CDR3 totals 14 residues. Germline CDR1 is SQVTM and CDR2 is ANQGSEA. CDR3 protein: CSVERRGLNTEAFF. CDR3 coding DNA: TGCAGCGTTGAGAGGCGGGGGTTGAACACTGAAGCTTTCTTT.

This clonotype came up many times. The CDR3 DNA reads TGCAGTGCTAGAGATAAACGGGACAGGGGCTACAATGAGCAGTTCTTC. It codes for CSARDKRDRGYNEQFF. The chain links TRBV20-1 to TRBJ2-1; the match to TRBD1 covers 10 bases. Germline V gives CDR1 DFQATT, CDR2 SNEGSKA (reference sequence). With V trimmed by 0 bases and J by 3 bases, 5 bases remained unmatched. This CDR3 region has 16 residues.

The J gene is TRBJ1-2, the V gene TRBV12-3 or TRBV12-4; weak D call: TRBD1 (6 bases). V gave up 5 bases and J gave up 7 bases, with 20 bases separating them. The CDR3 sequence is 15 residues long. This CDR3 reads CASSHEQGKSSGYTF. The CDR3 nucleotides read TGTGCCAGCAGTCACGAGCAGGGGAAGTCCAGTGGCTACACCTTC.

This clonotype was recorded a few times. The chain is built from TRBV6-1 and TRBJ2-2; D remains ambiguous. V lost 6 bases and J lost 0, with 5 bases in between. The CDR3 is 13 residues long. The V gene's germline CDR1 is MNHNS and CDR2 SASEGT. CDR3 DNA sequence: TGTGCCAGCAGAAAAGCGAACACCGGGGAGCTGTTTTTT. Protein sequence: CASRKANTGELFF.

This clonotype was observed at least ten times. The chain recombines TRBV7-2 with TRBJ1-2; maybe TRBD1 (5 bases). The V and J ends lost 5 bases and 8 bases respectively, with 21 bases between them. The CDR3 extends over 15 amino acids. CDR1 and CDR2 from the germline V gene are SGHTA and FQGNSA. The CDR3 protein is CASSPSGSASLGYTF. The CDR3 region has the DNA TGTGCCAGCAGCCCCTCAGGGAGTGCCTCCTTGGGCTACACCTTC.

This clonotype was counted at least ten times. The chain has TRBV20-1 and TRBJ2-3; D call uncertain. Germline values: CDR1 DFQATT, CDR2 SNEGSKA (reference sequence). This CDR3 is built from 13 residues. V was trimmed by 1 base and J by 4 bases, leaving 9 bases between them. This CDR3 is CSARGAGADTQYF. The DNA of the CDR3 is TGCAGTGCTAGAGGAGCCGGAGCAGATACGCAGTATTTT.

The sample holds many counts of this clonotype. This chain connects TRBV7-9 to TRBJ1-1; TRBD1 matches at 8 bases. The germline V gene encodes CDR1 SEHNR and CDR2 FQNEAQ (reference sequence). Unmatched junction bases numbered 4, after V lost 1 base and J lost 0 bases. The CDR3 loop spans 16 amino acids. CDR3 protein: CASSLGTGRVNTEAFF. In DNA form, the CDR3 reads TGTGCCAGCAGCTTAGGGACAGGGCGTGTGAACACTGAAGCTTTCTTT. Full variable domain (missing parts from reference TRBV7-9 and TRBJ1-1): DTGVSQNPRHKITKRGQNVTFRCDPISEHNRLYWYRQTLGQGPEFLTYFQNEAQLEKSRLLSDRFSAERPKGSFSTLEIQRTEQGDSAMYLCASSLGTGRVNTEAFFGQGTRLTVV.

This clonotype occurred many times. V gene TRBV4-2 combines with J gene TRBJ2-1; 11 bases fit TRBD2. With V trimmed by 0 bases and J by 9 bases, 7 bases remained unmatched. The CDR3 has 16 residues. Germline CDR1 is LGHNA and CDR2 is YNFKEQ. For the CDR3, the DNA is TGTGCCAGCAGCCAAGATTACCATAGCGGGGGGGCTGAGCAGTTCTTC. It translates to CASSQDYHSGGAEQFF.

A remark on this clonotype: A clone one base away is much larger, so this may be a read error. The gene calls are TRBV6-2 or TRBV6-3 and TRBJ1-5; D gene ambiguous. The CDR3 contains 16 residues. The germline V gene has CDR1 MNHEY and CDR2 SVGEGT. Here the CDR3 reads CASSYPDGYSTQPQHF. CDR3 in DNA: TGTGCCAGCAGTTACCCGGACGGGTATAGCACTCAGCCCCAGCATTTT.

This clonotype has at least ten counts. This sequence joins TRBV12-3 or TRBV12-4 and TRBJ2-7, with 9 positions matching TRBD2. V was pared by 5 bases and J by 1 base, with 6 bases of the junction left unmatched. The CDR3 is 15 residues long. The DNA of the CDR3 is TGTGCCAGCAGTCTCGTCCTAGCGGGATCCTACGAGCAGTACTTC. It translates to CASSLVLAGSYEQYF.

This clonotype was picked up many times. The rearrangement joins TRBV5-1 to TRBJ2-7; D uncertain. Trimming shortened V by 4 bases and J by 2 bases, and 13 bases separated the two germline ends. Germline CDR1 reads SGHRS; CDR2 reads YFSETQ. The CDR3 is 14 amino acids. The CDR3 reads CASSQEPSTYEQYF. The CDR3 DNA follows: TGCGCCAGCAGCCAAGAGCCATCCACCTACGAGCAGTACTTC.

The table lists this clonotype with a few counts. Mismatch with germline at one junction end may stem from a read error. The chain carries TRBV3-1 and TRBJ2-7; D gene unclear. This CDR3 is 13 amino acids long. CDR1 and CDR2 (germline): LGHDT, YNNKEL (reference sequence). The DNA of the CDR3 is TGTGCCAGCAGCCAAGGGGCTAATGCGGCCCGCTGTTTC. It yields the protein CASSQGANAARCF.

This clonotype was recorded many times. The chain joins TRBV20-1 to TRBJ2-1; tentative D call: TRBD2 (6 bases). V was clipped by 1 base and J by 0 bases, with 13 bases between them. Looked up from germline, CDR1 is DFQATT and CDR2 is SNEGSKA (reference sequence). The CDR3 runs 16 residues. CDR3 nucleotide sequence: TGCAGTGCTAGAGGGGGGGTCTTGAGCTCCTACAATGAGCAGTTCTTC. Protein: CSARGGVLSSYNEQFF.

This clonotype was recorded many times. V and J are TRBV28 and TRBJ1-1; D possibly corresponds to TRBD1 (5 bases). V dropped 6 bases and J dropped 0 bases, with 17 bases sitting between them. The CDR3 totals 16 residues. The V gene's germline CDR1 is MDHEN and CDR2 SYDVKM. This CDR3 is CASRTAAIIMNTEAFF. As DNA, the CDR3 is TGTGCCAGCAGGACAGCAGCCATCATCATGAACACTGAAGCTTTCTTT.

This clonotype was found many times. The rearrangement joins TRBV27 to TRBJ2-1; 10 bases are a match to TRBD2. The J segment lost 7 bases and the V segment lost 3 bases, leaving 6 bases of the junction unmatched. The V gene's germline CDR1 is MNHEY and CDR2 SMNVEV (reference sequence). The CDR3 runs to 15 residues. The CDR3 sequence is CASSFGLAEGNEQFF. DNA for the CDR3: TGTGCCAGCAGTTTCGGACTAGCGGAGGGGAATGAGCAGTTCTTC.

The sample holds many counts of this clonotype. The chain has TRBV4-2 and TRBJ1-1; no firm D call. There are 14 residues in the CDR3. V lost 4 bases, J lost 8 bases, and 17 bases lay in between. Germline V gives CDR1 LGHNA, CDR2 YNFKEQ. CDR3 nucleotide sequence: TGTGCCAGCAGCCTCTGGGAGGGTTGGTCGGAAGCTTTCTTT. This encodes CASSLWEGWSEAFF.

The table lists this clonotype with many counts. CDR3 residues: CASSVGDVGSYEQYF. The CDR3 nucleotides read TGTGCCAGCAGCGTAGGAGATGTGGGTTCCTACGAGCAGTACTTC. The chain has TRBV9 and TRBJ2-7; D is unresolved. V was clipped by 0 bases and J by 1 base, with 11 bases between them. From germline, CDR1 is SGDLS and CDR2 YYNGEE. This CDR3 contains 15 residues.

This clonotype was detected many times. The V gene is TRBV15, the J gene TRBJ2-5, with TRBD2 as a possible D gene (6 bases). V lost 2 bases, J lost 5 bases, and 15 bases lay in between. The CDR3 runs 15 residues. CDR1 is LNHNV, CDR2 YYDKDF, per germline (reference sequence). The CDR3 reads CATSRPPGLYETQYF. DNA of the CDR3: TGTGCCACCAGCAGACCCCCGGGACTTTATGAGACCCAGTACTTC. The full variable domain, its missing parts supplied by reference TRBV15 and TRBJ2-5, is DAMVIQNPRYQVTQFGKPVTLSCSQTLNHNVMYWYQQKSSQAPKLLFHYYDKDFNNEADTPDNFQSRRPNTSFCFLDIRSPGLGDTAMYLCATSRPPGLYETQYFGPGTRLLVL.

The V gene is TRBV3-1, the J gene TRBJ1-5; a weak D match, TRBD1 (5 bases). CDR1 and CDR2 from the germline V gene are LGHDT and YNNKEL (reference sequence). The CDR3 extends over 15 amino acids. Trimming left V 0 bases short and J 2 bases short, with 8 bases between. The CDR3 DNA sequence: TGTGCCAGCAGCCAAGATTGGGGGGGCAATCAGCCCCAGCATTTT. Amino acid sequence: CASSQDWGGNQPQHF.

This clonotype occurred many times. The chain has TRBV7-2 and TRBJ2-3, with 7 bases fitting TRBD2. With V trimmed by 1 base and J by 5 bases, 12 bases remained unmatched. Per germline, CDR1 SGHTA and CDR2 FQGNSA. The CDR3 contains 17 residues. The CDR3 loop is CASSLGASGPGGDTQYF. CDR3 sequence (DNA): TGTGCCAGCAGCTTAGGGGCTAGCGGACCTGGGGGAGATACGCAGTATTTT.

The genes are TRBV9 and TRBJ2-3; TRBD2 agrees at 13 bases. Losses at the gene ends were 5 bases for V and 2 bases for J; bases not matched to a gene: 5. Germline V gene lookup returns CDR1 SGDLS and CDR2 YYNGEE. The CDR3 spans 16 residues. CDR3 sequence: CASSPLAGGITDTQYF. The CDR3 bases are TGTGCCAGCAGTCCACTAGCGGGAGGGATCACAGATACGCAGTATTTT.